These T cell receptor beta chains were read from a single sample in a study of T cell responses to AZD1222 COVID-19 vaccine. This table comes from immunoSEQ multiplex PCR, and its TCRdb copy is limited to in-frame clones, with some not included. The data hold over 55,000 clones, with more than 60% observed a single time. Sequencing was performed on peripheral blood, taken 28 days after the second AZD1222 dose. These receptors were obtained from an adult who received the AZD1222 COVID-19 vaccine. Both conserved end residues are part of each CDR3. The order of the fields is V gene, CDR3 protein.

V: TRBV2; CDR3: CASRDVVGAPYEQYF
V: TRBV11-2; CDR3: CASSPAGNEQFF
V: TRBV2; CDR3: CASSELRWGNQPQHF
V: TRBV7-8; CDR3: CASRPPRRMGTEAFF
V: TRBV28; CDR3: CASSSTEYGYTF
V: TRBV27; CDR3: CASRSTDTQYF
V: TRBV19; CDR3: CASQRGVDEKLFF
V: TRBV6-6; CDR3: CASSHREGDTEAFF
V: TRBV10-3; CDR3: CAISMGDRLNEQYF
V: TRBV12-3/TRBV12-4; CDR3: CASSTTGKNTQYF
V: TRBV5-1; CDR3: CASSVGLAGANTGELFF
V: TRBV6-5; CDR3: CASSQTTEYGYTF
V: TRBV5-4; CDR3: CASSLGQGSETQYF
V: TRBV2; CDR3: CASSDRVLNEKLFF
V: TRBV19; CDR3: CASSIDRENGYTF
V: TRBV7-9; CDR3: CASSHGTGAGLRYEQYF
V: TRBV11-2; CDR3: CASSLGGSYNEQFF
V: TRBV5-1; CDR3: CASSSTRPSYEQYF
V: TRBV7-7; CDR3: CASSKGQGSGELFF
V: TRBV6-5; CDR3: CASSLSRQGDEKLFF